This T cell receptor (beta chain) emerged from a study of cytomegalovirus exposure and HLA in healthy donors. This CDR3 has 11 residues. Germline lookup yields CDR1 SNHLY and CDR2 FYNNEI. V gave up 6 bases and J gave up 1 base, with 3 bases separating them. Repertoires were generated with immunoSEQ multiplex PCR, while TCRdb's copy carries only in-frame clones and drops some. The profile shows approximately 270,000 clones, over 75% of them singletons. Sequencing was performed on PBMCs. This receptor was identified in a man younger than 35 in good health and CMV-seropositive. This chain links TRBV2 with TRBJ2-5; D remains ambiguous. The CDR3 DNA reads as TGTGCCAGCAGCCTCCAAGAGACCCAGTACTTC. Amino acid sequence: CASSLQETQYF. The complete variable domain, with remaining parts taken from reference TRBV2 and TRBJ2-5, reads EPEVTQTPSHQVTQMGQEVILRCVPISNHLYFYWYRQILGQKVEFLVSFYNNEISEKSEIFDDQFSVERPDGSNFTLKIRSTKLEDSAMYFCASSLQETQYFGPGTRLLVL.